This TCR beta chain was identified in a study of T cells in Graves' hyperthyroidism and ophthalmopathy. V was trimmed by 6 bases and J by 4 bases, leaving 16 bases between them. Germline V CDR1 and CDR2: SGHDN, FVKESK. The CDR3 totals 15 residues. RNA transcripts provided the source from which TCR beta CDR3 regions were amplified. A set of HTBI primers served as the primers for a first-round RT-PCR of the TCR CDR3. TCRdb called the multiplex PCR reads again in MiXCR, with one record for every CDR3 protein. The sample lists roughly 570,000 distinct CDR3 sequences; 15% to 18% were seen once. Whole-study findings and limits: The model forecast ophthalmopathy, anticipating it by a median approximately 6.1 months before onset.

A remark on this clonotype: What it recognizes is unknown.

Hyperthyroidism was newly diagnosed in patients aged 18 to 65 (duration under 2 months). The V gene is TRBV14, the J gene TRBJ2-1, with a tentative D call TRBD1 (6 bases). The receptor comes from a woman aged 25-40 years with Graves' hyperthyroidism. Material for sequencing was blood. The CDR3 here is CASRDTGTPYNEQFF. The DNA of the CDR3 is TGTGCCAGCAGAGATACCGGGACACCTTACAATGAGCAGTTCTTC.